The rows below give T cell receptor beta chains drawn from one sample of a study of graft-versus-host responses after intestinal transplantation. Using immunoSEQ multiplex PCR, the repertoire was profiled, and TCRdb retains in-frame clones only, with some absent. The sample consists of about 59,000 clones, around 93% of them appearing once. These TCRs are of unknown antigen specificity. The sample consisted of unstimulated CD4+ T cells sorted from spleen or lymph node cells, taken before transplant. Source of these receptors: a human donor who was the organ donor for an intestinal transplant. Both conserved end residues are part of each CDR3. The order of the fields is J gene, clone size, V gene, D gene, CDR3 DNA, CDR3 protein. D genes are given only for firm matches. Clone size is stated in some rows and not others, as once, few, many or a class when expanded.

TRBJ2-1 | . | TRBV4-2 | TRBD2 | TGTGCCAGCAGCCAAGAGGGCAGCGGGGGGGCCTACAATGAGCAGTTCTTC | CASSQEGSGGAYNEQFF
TRBJ1-1 | . | TRBV27 | . | TGTGCCAGCAGTTTTCAGGGGTCGAACACTGAAGCTTTCTTT | CASSFQGSNTEAFF
TRBJ1-2 | . | TRBV4-1 | . | TGCGCCAGCAGCCAACCCCAGGGGAACTATGGCTACACCTTC | CASSQPQGNYGYTF
TRBJ1-1 | . | TRBV10-2 | . | TGCGCCAGCAGGGATTCGAACACTGAAGCTTTCTTT | CASRDSNTEAFF
TRBJ1-2 | . | TRBV5-8 | . | TGTGCCAGCAGCTTGCAGAACTATGGCTACACCTTC | CASSLQNYGYTF
TRBJ2-3 | once | TRBV21-1 | . | TGTGCCTCCTACCGGGGTTGCACAGATACGCAGTATTTT | CASYRGCTDTQYF
TRBJ1-6 | . | TRBV5-1 | . | TGCGCCAGCGCAACAGGGTTGGATTCACCCCTCCACTTT | CASATGLDSPLHF
TRBJ2-1 | . | TRBV19 | TRBD1 | TGTGCCAGTTCAAATAACAGGGGAAATGAGCAGTTCTTC | CASSNNRGNEQFF
TRBJ2-3 | . | TRBV19 | TRBD2 | TGTGCCACCTCAGCGGGGGGCATGAAAAATACGCAGTATTTT | CATSAGGMKNTQYF
TRBJ2-1 | . | TRBV5-6 | . | TGTGCCAGCAGCTTGGAATACCCCTCCTACAATGAGCAGTTCTTC | CASSLEYPSYNEQFF
TRBJ2-3 | . | TRBV18 | TRBD2 | TGTGCCAGCTCACGACGGGGAGGGGCAAACACAGATACGCAGTATTTT | CASSRRGGANTDTQYF
TRBJ2-1 | . | TRBV13 | . | TGTGCCAGCAGCTTTTCGGTGCGGGGTTTCTACAATGAGCAGTTCTTC | CASSFSVRGFYNEQFF
TRBJ2-4 | . | TRBV14 | . | TGTGCCAGCAGCCAAGGTTTAGCCAAAAACATTCAGTACTTC | CASSQGLAKNIQYF
TRBJ2-1 | few | TRBV6-5 | TRBD1 | TGTGCCAGCAGTTACCGGGACAGACATGAGCAGTTCTTC | CASSYRDRHEQFF
TRBJ2-4 | . | TRBV19 | . | TGTGCCAGTAGTATTCGGGGGATCGGCAAAAACATTCAGTACTTC | CASSIRGIGKNIQYF
TRBJ2-3 | . | TRBV15 | . | TGTGCCACCAGCAGCCGTACAGGGACCACCACGCAGTATTTT | CATSSRTGTTTQYF
TRBJ2-2 | . | TRBV18 | . | TGTGCCAGCTCACCAAACCTTCTCGAGTACACCGGGGAGCTGTTTTTT | CASSPNLLEYTGELFF
TRBJ1-6 | . | TRBV5-1 | . | TGCGCCAGCAGCTTGGGCGGCTCCTATAATTCACCCCTCCACTTT | CASSLGGSYNSPLHF
TRBJ1-4 | . | TRBV7-2 | . | TGTGCCAGCAGCTTAATGGGCACTGGGGTTAACGAAAAACTGTTTTTT | CASSLMGTGVNEKLFF
TRBJ2-7 | . | TRBV18 | TRBD2 | TGTGCCAGCTCACCGACCCACGTGCCGGGACTAGCGGGGGGGCAACGGAACGAGCAGTACTTC | CASSPTHVPGLAGGQRNEQYF
TRBJ2-3 | . | TRBV18 | . | TGTGCCAGCTCACCACCGGGGACCACAGATACGCAGTATTTT | CASSPPGTTDTQYF
TRBJ2-7 | . | TRBV18 | . | TGTGCCAGCTCACCTACGTTCAGGATTGACGAGCAGTACTTC | CASSPTFRIDEQYF
TRBJ1-1 | once | TRBV6-5 | . | TGTGCCAGCAGTTACCTTCGAACAGGGAGTCCTGAAGCTTTCTTT | CASSYLRTGSPEAFF
TRBJ2-7 | . | TRBV6-5 | . | TGTGCCAGCAGTTACGGCGATTACTACGAGCAGTACTTC | CASSYGDYYEQYF
TRBJ1-1 | . | TRBV6-5 | . | TGTGCCAGCAGTTACGGCGGCCAAGCTTTCTTT | CASSYGGQAFF
TRBJ2-3 | . | TRBV7-3 | . | TGTGCCAGCAGCTTAGGGATTTCCACAGATACGCAGTATTTT | CASSLGISTDTQYF
TRBJ1-2 | . | TRBV5-4 | . | TGTGCCAGCAGCTTGCAGGAGCAGTATGGCTACACCTTC | CASSLQEQYGYTF
TRBJ1-2 | . | TRBV18 | TRBD1 | TGTGCCAGCTCTAAGACAGGGAGGGATGGCTACACCTTC | CASSKTGRDGYTF
TRBJ1-1 | . | TRBV6-5 | . | TGTGCCAGCGGGCAGTACACTGAAGCTTTCTTT | CASGQYTEAFF
TRBJ2-7 | once | TRBV30 | . | TGTGCCTGGAGTGCCTGGGGGGCCTTCGAGCAGTACTTC | CAWSAWGAFEQYF
TRBJ2-7 | . | TRBV4-3 | . | TGCGCCAGCAGCCAAGAATGGGGCAGCTCCTACGAGCAGTACTTC | CASSQEWGSSYEQYF
TRBJ2-3 | . | TRBV7-3 | . | TGTGCCAGCAGCTTAAGGGGGTACTGGGGCACAGATACGCAGTATTTT | CASSLRGYWGTDTQYF
TRBJ2-1 | . | TRBV19 | . | TGTGCCAGTAGGGGCGGGGGCCGGGGGAATGAGCAGTTCTTC | CASRGGGRGNEQFF
TRBJ1-1 | once | TRBV5-6 | . | TGTGCCAGCAGCCAGAGATGGGAGTACACTGAAGCTTTCTTT | CASSQRWEYTEAFF
TRBJ2-3 | once | TRBV12-5 | TRBD2 | TGTGCTAGTGCCCTAGTGGCTAGCGGGTTCGGGTGGACGCAGTATTTT | CASALVASGFGWTQYF
TRBJ2-7 | once | TRBV18 | . | TGTGCCAGCTCACCACGGTCCTCAGGCGAGCAGTACTTC | CASSPRSSGEQYF
TRBJ2-1 | . | TRBV5-1 | TRBD2 | TGCGCCAGCAGCTCCGAACTAGCGGGGGGAAACAATGAGCAGTTCTTC | CASSSELAGGNNEQFF
TRBJ1-4 | . | TRBV28 | TRBD1 | TGTGCCAGCAGTGACAGGGGGCGGACTAATGAAAAACTGTTTTTT | CASSDRGRTNEKLFF
TRBJ1-5 | . | TRBV27 | . | TGTGCCAGCAGGCGAACCCCCCCCTCGCAGCCCCAGCATTTT | CASRRTPPSQPQHF
TRBJ2-7 | . | TRBV5-1 | TRBD1 | TGCGCCAGCAGCTCCCGGTTGGACAGGGGGCTGTCCTACGAGCAGTACTTC | CASSSRLDRGLSYEQYF
TRBJ1-4 | . | TRBV9 | . | TGTGCCAGCAGCGCCTCCTCGGGGTCTTCTGAAAAACTGTTTTTT | CASSASSGSSEKLFF
TRBJ2-3 | . | TRBV5-4 | . | TGTGCCAGCAGCTTGGCCCTGACTGGGGGCACAGATACGCAGTATTTT | CASSLALTGGTDTQYF
TRBJ1-3 | . | TRBV15 | . | TGTGCCACCAGCAGAGAACAGGGTTTTGGAAACACCATATATTTT | CATSREQGFGNTIYF
TRBJ2-7 | . | TRBV7-9 | . | TGTGCCAGCAGCTTAGCCCAGTCCTACGAGCAGTACTTC | CASSLAQSYEQYF
TRBJ2-7 | . | TRBV7-2 | TRBD2 | TGTGCCAGCAGCCAGACTAGCGGGGGGGCCTACGAGCAGTACTTC | CASSQTSGGAYEQYF
TRBJ1-3 | . | TRBV19 | TRBD1 | TGTGCCAGTAGTTCAAGCAGGGGGAAGTCTGGAAACACCATATATTTT | CASSSSRGKSGNTIYF
TRBJ2-4 | once | TRBV21-1 | . | TGTGCCAGCATCTCAAGAGGACAGGGGGGAACCAAAAACATTCAGTACTTC | CASISRGQGGTKNIQYF
TRBJ1-1 | . | TRBV7-8 | . | TGTGCCAGCAGCTTACAGAGGGGGAGGGTCACTGAAGCTTTCTTT | CASSLQRGRVTEAFF
TRBJ2-2 | . | TRBV30 | TRBD1 | TGTGCCTGGAAAGAGGGGACAGGGCAAGAGGAGCTGTTTTTT | CAWKEGTGQEELFF
TRBJ2-4 | . | TRBV9 | . | TGTGCCAGCAGCGTCGCCCCAGGGTTGGGCAAAAACATTCAGTACTTC | CASSVAPGLGKNIQYF
TRBJ1-3 | . | TRBV4-2 | . | TGTGCCAGCAGCCAAGGTCCAGGGGAAAGCTCTGGAAACACCATATATTTT | CASSQGPGESSGNTIYF
TRBJ1-5 | once | TRBV2 | TRBD1 | TGTGCCAGCAGGGTGGACAGGGAGTCTCAGCCCCAGCATTTT | CASRVDRESQPQHF
TRBJ1-2 | . | TRBV18 | TRBD1 | TGTGCCAGCTCTCCCCAGACAGGGCGCCCCGCTAACTATGGCTACACCTTC | CASSPQTGRPANYGYTF
TRBJ1-5 | . | TRBV6-5 | . | TGTGCCAGCGCGTCGGCGAGCAATCAGCCCCAGCATTTT | CASASASNQPQHF
TRBJ1-6 | . | TRBV10-3 | TRBD1 | TGTGCCATCAGTGAACGGGACAGAAATTCACCCCTCCACTTT | CAISERDRNSPLHF